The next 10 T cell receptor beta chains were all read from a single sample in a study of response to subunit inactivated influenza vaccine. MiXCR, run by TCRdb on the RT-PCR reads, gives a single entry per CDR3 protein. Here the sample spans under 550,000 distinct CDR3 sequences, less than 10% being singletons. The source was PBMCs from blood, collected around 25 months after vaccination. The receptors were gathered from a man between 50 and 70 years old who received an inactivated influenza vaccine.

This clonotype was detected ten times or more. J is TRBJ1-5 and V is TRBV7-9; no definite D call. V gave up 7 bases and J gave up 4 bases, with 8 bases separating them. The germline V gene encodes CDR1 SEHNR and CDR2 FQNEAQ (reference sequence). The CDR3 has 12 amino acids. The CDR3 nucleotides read TGTGCCAGCAACACCCTAAATCAGCCCCAGCATTTT. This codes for CASNTLNQPQHF.

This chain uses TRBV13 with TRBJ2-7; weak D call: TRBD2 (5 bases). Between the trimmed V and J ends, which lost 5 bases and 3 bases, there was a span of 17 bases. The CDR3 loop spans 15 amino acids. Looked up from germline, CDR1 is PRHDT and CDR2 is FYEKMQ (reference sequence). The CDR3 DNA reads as TGTGCCAGCAGCCCCGGGAATACGGTTAACTACGAGCAGTACTTC. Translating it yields CASSPGNTVNYEQYF. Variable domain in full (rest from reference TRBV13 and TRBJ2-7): AAGVIQSPRHLIKEKRETATLKCYPIPRHDTVYWYQQGPGQDPQFLISFYEKMQSDKGSIPDRFSAQQFSDYHSELNMSSLELGDSALYFCASSPGNTVNYEQYFGPGTRLTVT.

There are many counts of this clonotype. CDR3 nucleotide sequence: TGTGCCAGCAGCTTAGCTCGGACCATCCACTTT. This translates into CASSLARTIHF. The rearrangement links TRBV7-2 to TRBJ1-6; no definite D call. V lost 0 bases and J lost 17, with 8 bases in between. The length of the CDR3 is 11 residues. Germline CDR1 SGHTA, CDR2 FQGNSA.

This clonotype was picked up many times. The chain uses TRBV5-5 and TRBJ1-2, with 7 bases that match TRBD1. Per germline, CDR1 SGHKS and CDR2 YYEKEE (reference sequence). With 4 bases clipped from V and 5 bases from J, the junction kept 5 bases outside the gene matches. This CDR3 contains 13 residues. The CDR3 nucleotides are TGTGCCAGCAGCGATCGGACAGGTTATGGCTACACCTTC. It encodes CASSDRTGYGYTF. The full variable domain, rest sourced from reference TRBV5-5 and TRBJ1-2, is DAGVTQSPTHLIKTRGQQVTLRCSPISGHKSVSWYQQVLGQGPQFIFQYYEKEERGRGNFPDRFSARQFPNYSSELNVNALLLGDSALYLCASSDRTGYGYTFGSGTRLTVV.

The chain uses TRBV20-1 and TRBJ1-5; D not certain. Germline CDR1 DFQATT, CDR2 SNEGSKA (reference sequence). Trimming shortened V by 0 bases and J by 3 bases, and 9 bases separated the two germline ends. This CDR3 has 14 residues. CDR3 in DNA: TGCAGTGCTAGAGATCATAGGACCAATCAGCCCCAGCATTTT. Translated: CSARDHRTNQPQHF.

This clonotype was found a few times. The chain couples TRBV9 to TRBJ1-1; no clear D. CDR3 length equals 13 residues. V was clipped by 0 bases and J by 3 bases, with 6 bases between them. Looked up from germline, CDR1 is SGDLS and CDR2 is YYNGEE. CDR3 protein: CASSVAKDTEAFF. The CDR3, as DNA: TGTGCCAGCAGCGTAGCTAAAGACACTGAAGCTTTCTTT.

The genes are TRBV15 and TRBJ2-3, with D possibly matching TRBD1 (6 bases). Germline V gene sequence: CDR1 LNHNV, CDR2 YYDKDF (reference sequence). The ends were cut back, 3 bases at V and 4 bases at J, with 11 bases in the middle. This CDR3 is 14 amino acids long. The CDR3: CATSRGEGADTQYF. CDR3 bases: TGTGCCACCAGCAGGGGAGAGGGGGCAGATACGCAGTATTTT.

CDR3: CATSVFYEQYF. In DNA form, the CDR3 reads TGTGCCACCTCGGTCTTCTACGAGCAGTACTTC. The V gene is TRBV27, the J gene TRBJ2-7; D unclear. This CDR3 has 11 residues. V was pared by 10 bases and J by 3 bases, with 10 bases between. The germline gives CDR1 MNHEY, CDR2 SMNVEV (reference sequence).

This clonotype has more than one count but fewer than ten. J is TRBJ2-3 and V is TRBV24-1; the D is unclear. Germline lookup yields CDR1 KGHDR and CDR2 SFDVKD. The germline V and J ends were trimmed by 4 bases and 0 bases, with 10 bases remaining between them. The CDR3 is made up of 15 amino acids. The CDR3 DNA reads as TGTGCCACCAGTGACGGGCACACTAGCACAGATACGCAGTATTTT. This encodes CATSDGHTSTDTQYF.

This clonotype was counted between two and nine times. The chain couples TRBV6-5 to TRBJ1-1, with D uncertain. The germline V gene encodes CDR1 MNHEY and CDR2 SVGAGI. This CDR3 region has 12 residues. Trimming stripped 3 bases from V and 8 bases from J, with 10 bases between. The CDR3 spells CASSYPGIEAFF. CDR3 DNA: TGTGCCAGCAGTTATCCGGGGATAGAAGCTTTCTTT.